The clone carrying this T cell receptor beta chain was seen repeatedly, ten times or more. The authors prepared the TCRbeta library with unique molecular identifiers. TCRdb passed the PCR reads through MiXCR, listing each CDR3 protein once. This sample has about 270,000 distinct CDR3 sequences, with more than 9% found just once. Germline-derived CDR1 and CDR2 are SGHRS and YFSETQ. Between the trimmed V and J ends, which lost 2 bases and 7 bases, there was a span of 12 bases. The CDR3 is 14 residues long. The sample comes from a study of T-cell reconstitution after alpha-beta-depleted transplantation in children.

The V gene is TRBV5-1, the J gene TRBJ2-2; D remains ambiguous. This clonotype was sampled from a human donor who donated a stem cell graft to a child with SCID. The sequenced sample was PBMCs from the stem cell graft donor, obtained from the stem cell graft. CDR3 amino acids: CASSLGLQHGELFF. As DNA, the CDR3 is TGCGCCAGCAGCTTAGGTCTCCAGCACGGGGAGCTGTTTTTT.